A selection of T cell receptor beta chains follows, all from one sample in a study of cytomegalovirus exposure and HLA in healthy donors. Assay used: immunoSEQ multiplex PCR; TCRdb lists only in-frame clones, some missing. The listing records fewer than 30,000 clones. The specimen sequenced was PBMCs. The receptors come from a man aged 25-45 years in good health and CMV-seronegative. Both conserved end residues are part of each CDR3. D genes are given only for firm matches.

D	V	J	CDR3	DNA
-	TRBV30	TRBJ1-5	CAWGGLGDSNQPQHF	TGTGCCTGGGGGGGCTTGGGGGATAGCAATCAGCCCCAGCATTTT
TRBD2	TRBV27	TRBJ2-4	CASSLGSGKTKNIQYF	TGTGCCAGCAGTTTAGGTAGCGGGAAAACCAAAAACATTCAGTACTTC
TRBD2	TRBV5-1	TRBJ2-1	CASSPRTSGSNEQFF	TGCGCCAGCAGCCCCCGGACTAGCGGGAGCAATGAGCAGTTCTTC
TRBD1	TRBV18	TRBJ2-5	CASSPETGQETQYF	TGTGCCAGCTCACCAGAGACAGGGCAAGAGACCCAGTACTTC
TRBD1	TRBV19	TRBJ2-1	CASSNLGQGPPEQFF	TGTGCCAGTAGTAATCTGGGACAGGGTCCACCCGAGCAGTTCTTC
TRBD2	TRBV7-3	TRBJ2-5	CASSPGGTQYF	TGTGCCAGCAGCCCGGGGGGGACCCAGTACTTC
-	TRBV4-2	TRBJ2-1	CASSQEGGNGEFNEQFF	TGTGCCAGCAGCCAAGAAGGTGGGAATGGGGAGTTCAATGAGCAGTTCTTC
TRBD2	TRBV29-1	TRBJ2-3	CSVVGGGLAQYF	TGCAGCGTTGTTGGGGGGGGGTTGGCGCAGTATTTT
-	TRBV19	TRBJ1-1	CASSIEGVGVLNTEAFF	TGTGCCAGTAGTATAGAGGGAGTGGGAGTCTTGAACACTGAAGCTTTCTTT
TRBD1	TRBV28	TRBJ2-6	CASSPRDRGANVLTF	TGTGCCAGCAGTCCCCGGGACAGGGGGGCCAACGTCCTGACTTTC
-	TRBV11-2	TRBJ2-2	CASSSVRGNTGELFF	TGTGCCAGCAGCTCTGTCCGCGGGAACACCGGGGAGCTGTTTTTT
TRBD1	TRBV15	TRBJ1-1	CATRDRGAEAFF	TGTGCCACCAGAGACAGGGGGGCTGAAGCTTTCTTT
TRBD1	TRBV11-2	TRBJ2-2	CASSRDRTTGELFF	TGTGCCAGCAGCCGGGACAGAACCACCGGGGAGCTGTTTTTT
TRBD2	TRBV28	TRBJ2-1	CASSLLGTSTSNEQFF	TGTGCCAGCAGTTTACTTGGGACTAGCACCTCCAATGAGCAGTTCTTC
-	TRBV14	TRBJ1-2	CASSQGQMYGYTF	TGTGCCAGCAGCCAAGGGCAGATGTATGGCTACACCTTC
TRBD1	TRBV18	TRBJ2-7	CASSPRTGLGYEQYF	TGTGCCAGCTCACCACGGACAGGTCTGGGCTACGAGCAGTACTTC
TRBD2	TRBV29-1	TRBJ2-7	CSVSAGWGSTAYEQYF	TGCAGCGTCTCAGCGGGGTGGGGGTCCACCGCCTACGAGCAGTACTTC
-	TRBV5-1	TRBJ1-6	CASSYQADSPLHF	TGCGCCAGCAGCTACCAGGCTGATTCACCCCTCCACTTT
-	TRBV5-1	TRBJ2-7	CASSPSGSSYEQYF	TGCGCCAGCAGCCCTAGTGGGAGCTCCTACGAGCAGTACTTC
-	TRBV4-1	TRBJ2-5	CASSQVGGRGETQYF	TGCGCCAGCAGCCAAGTGGGAGGAAGGGGAGAGACCCAGTACTTC
TRBD2	TRBV13	TRBJ2-2	CASSLRSGAASTGELFF	TGTGCCAGCAGCTTACGAAGCGGGGCGGCGAGCACCGGGGAGCTGTTTTTT
-	TRBV23-1	TRBJ1-2	CASSQRRSVRLDYGYTF	TGCGCCAGCAGTCAACGACGAAGTGTCCGACTAGACTATGGCTACACCTTC
-	TRBV5-1	TRBJ2-7	CASSLPTDEQYF	TGCGCCAGCAGCCTCCCTACCGACGAGCAGTACTTC
-	TRBV27	TRBJ2-7	CASSLGSRTAYEQYF	TGTGCCAGCAGTTTAGGTTCGAGGACAGCCTACGAGCAGTACTTC
TRBD1	TRBV11-1	TRBJ1-6	CASSSGQGLGAPLHF	TGTGCCAGCAGCTCGGGACAGGGGTTAGGGGCACCCCTCCACTTT
-	TRBV4-2	TRBJ1-2	CASSQDERGYTF	TGTGCCAGCAGCCAAGATGAGAGAGGCTACACCTTC
-	TRBV28	TRBJ1-5	CASSLLKPPLFNQPQHF	TGTGCCAGCAGTTTATTAAAGCCGCCCTTGTTCAATCAGCCCCAGCATTTT
-	TRBV9	TRBJ2-1	CASSASGARDNEQFF	TGTGCCAGCAGCGCGTCAGGGGCGCGGGACAATGAGCAGTTCTTC
TRBD1	TRBV29-1	TRBJ1-5	CSVLPVQGQPQHF	TGCAGCGTCCTACCCGTACAGGGGCAACCCCAGCATTTT
TRBD1	TRBV5-1	TRBJ2-7	CASSSRQGIDYEQYF	TGCGCCAGCAGCTCACGACAGGGAATTGATTACGAGCAGTACTTC
TRBD1	TRBV29-1	TRBJ1-5	CSVRTGGNQPQHF	TGCAGCGTTCGGACAGGGGGCAATCAGCCCCAGCATTTT
TRBD2	TRBV6-1	TRBJ2-3	CASSEMLAGGPTDTQYF	TGTGCCAGCAGTGAAATGCTAGCGGGGGGGCCCACAGATACGCAGTATTTT
TRBD1	TRBV7-2	TRBJ1-3	CASSQRTGAGNTIYF	TGTGCCAGCAGCCAGAGGACAGGGGCGGGAAACACCATATATTTT
TRBD1	TRBV10-3	TRBJ1-4	CAIKGASGTNEKLFF	TGTGCCATCAAGGGGGCGTCCGGAACTAATGAAAAACTGTTTTTT
-	TRBV18	TRBJ2-6	CASSPPGGTASGANVLTF	TGTGCCAGCTCACCACCAGGAGGGACGGCTTCTGGGGCCAACGTCCTGACTTTC
-	TRBV29-1	TRBJ2-1	CSVGISPNEQFF	TGCAGCGTTGGAATCAGTCCCAATGAGCAGTTCTTC
-	TRBV10-2	TRBJ1-2	CASSRQAADYGYTF	TGCGCCAGCAGCAGACAGGCTGCGGACTATGGCTACACCTTC
TRBD2	TRBV6-5	TRBJ2-3	CASSYEGLASDTQYF	TGTGCCAGCAGTTACGAGGGACTAGCATCAGATACGCAGTATTTT
-	TRBV19	TRBJ1-5	CASSIAGGTVQPQHF	TGTGCCAGTAGTATCGCCGGGGGTACGGTTCAGCCCCAGCATTTT
-	TRBV7-2	TRBJ1-5	CASSLWGGLNQPQHF	TGTGCCAGCAGCTTATGGGGGGGCCTTAATCAGCCCCAGCATTTT
-	TRBV6-6	TRBJ1-1	CASSYGHLSTEAFF	TGTGCCAGCAGTTACGGGCACTTAAGTACTGAAGCTTTCTTT
-	TRBV7-2	TRBJ2-7	CASSLGTYSGEEQYF	TGTGCCAGCAGCTTAGGCACCTACAGCGGTGAAGAGCAGTACTTC
TRBD1	TRBV6-4	TRBJ2-2	CASSRGQAEVGELFF	TGTGCCAGCAGTCGTGGACAGGCCGAAGTCGGGGAGCTGTTTTTT
TRBD2	TRBV5-1	TRBJ2-7	CASSLEPSGRRSYEQYF	TGCGCCAGCAGCTTGGAGCCTAGCGGGAGACGGAGCTACGAGCAGTACTTC
TRBD1	TRBV4-1	TRBJ1-4	CASSQETGQGREKLFF	TGCGCCAGCAGCCAAGAAACTGGACAGGGACGTGAAAAACTGTTTTTT
TRBD1	TRBV5-6	TRBJ1-2	CASSFPGQGYGYTF	TGTGCCAGCAGCTTCCCGGGACAGGGCTATGGCTACACCTTC
-	TRBV21-1	TRBJ1-1	CAPSRESREAFF	TGTGCCCCCAGCAGGGAGAGCCGTGAAGCTTTCTTT
-	TRBV28	TRBJ1-5	CASRGSNQPQHF	TGTGCCAGCAGGGGCAGTAATCAGCCCCAGCATTTT
-	TRBV6-6	TRBJ2-7	CASSYSTWSATYEQYF	TGTGCCAGCAGTTACTCTACCTGGAGTGCTACCTACGAGCAGTACTTC
TRBD1	TRBV10-3	TRBJ2-3	CAISDRGRGVRTGTDTQYF	TGTGCCATCAGTGACAGGGGGCGCGGGGTAAGGACCGGCACAGATACGCAGTATTTT
TRBD2	TRBV29-1	TRBJ2-5	CSGGGGYDGRETQYF	TGCAGCGGCGGGGGGGGGTACGACGGTCGTGAGACCCAGTACTTC
TRBD2	TRBV14	TRBJ2-7	CASSKLAGSSYEQYF	TGTGCCAGCAGCAAGCTAGCGGGAAGCTCCTACGAGCAGTACTTC
-	TRBV7-2	TRBJ1-1	CASSPGQWNTEAFF	TGTGCCAGCAGCCCAGGACAGTGGAACACTGAAGCTTTCTTT
-	TRBV11-2	TRBJ1-1	CASREPGGGVFGAFF	TGTGCCAGCAGGGAACCGGGGGGTGGGGTATTTGGCGCTTTCTTT
-	TRBV7-9	TRBJ1-5	CASSRGGGGDNQPQHF	TGTGCCAGCAGCCGGGGGGGTGGCGGGGACAATCAGCCCCAGCATTTT
TRBD2	TRBV7-9	TRBJ2-7	CASSPTGLAGEQYF	TGTGCCAGCAGCCCCACCGGACTAGCGGGGGAGCAGTACTTC